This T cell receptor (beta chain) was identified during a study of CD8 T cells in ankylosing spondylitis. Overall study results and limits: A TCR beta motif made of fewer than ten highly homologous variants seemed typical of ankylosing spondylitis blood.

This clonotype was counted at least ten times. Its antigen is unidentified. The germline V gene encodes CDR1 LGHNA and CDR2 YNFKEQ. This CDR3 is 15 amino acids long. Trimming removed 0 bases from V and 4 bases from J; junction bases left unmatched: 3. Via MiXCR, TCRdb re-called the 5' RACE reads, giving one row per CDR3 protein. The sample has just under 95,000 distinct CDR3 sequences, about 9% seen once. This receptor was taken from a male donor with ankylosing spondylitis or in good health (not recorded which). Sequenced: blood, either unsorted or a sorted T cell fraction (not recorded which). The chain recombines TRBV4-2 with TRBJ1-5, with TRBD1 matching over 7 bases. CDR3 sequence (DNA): TGTGCCAGCAGCCAAGAAGGGGACAGAAATCAGCCCCAGCATTTT. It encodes CASSQEGDRNQPQHF.